The T cell receptor (beta chain) described here comes from a study of T cell changes during pregnancy in multiple sclerosis. Germline CDR1 reads LGHNA; CDR2 reads YSLEER. The CDR3 is 14 amino acids. V was shortened by 4 bases and J by 5 bases, with 14 bases between the two germline ends. The protocol was immunoSEQ multiplex PCR, while the TCRdb copy is restricted to in-frame clones and leaves out a portion. This sample carries tens of thousands of clones, approximately 90% of them seen once, and the ten largest clones take around 2%. The rearrangement uses TRBV4-3 and TRBJ1-1; a weak D match, TRBD1 (5 bases). The sample consisted of peripheral blood, taken in the first trimester of pregnancy. The clonotype originates from a female donor in good health, enrolled as a control in a pregnancy study. The DNA of the CDR3 is TGCGCCAGCAGCCGCGGGGGGTCGGTTACTGAAGCTTTCTTT. As protein: CASSRGGSVTEAFF.